This T cell receptor (beta chain) is from a study of OX40 agonist ivuxolimab in advanced cancers. As regards this clone: Its antigen is still unknown.

General study findings and limits: CD4+ and CD8+ T cells in blood underwent clonal expansion by week 6 at 0.1 to 3.0 mg/kg.

TCRdb's table, derived via immunoSEQ multiplex PCR, lists solely in-frame clones and lacks some. The table has roughly 73,000 clones, over 85% seen once. The CDR3 extends over 14 amino acids. From germline, CDR1 is KGHSH and CDR2 LQKENI. V shed 2 bases and J shed 0 bases, with 7 bases lying between them. The source was CD4+ or CD8+ T cells sorted from blood, collected in a trial of the OX40 agonist ivuxolimab. This TCR came from an adult with an advanced solid tumor such as melanoma, head and neck, liver or kidney cancer. The chain combines TRBV18 with TRBJ1-1; D may be TRBD1 (6 bases). Here the CDR3 reads CASSPNRVNTEAFF. The CDR3 coding sequence is TGTGCCAGCTCACCAAACAGGGTGAACACTGAAGCTTTCTTT.